The 7 T cell receptor beta chains in this list originate from one sample, sequenced in a study of siplizumab effects on memory and regulatory T cells. Repertoires were generated with immunoSEQ multiplex PCR, while TCRdb's copy carries only in-frame clones and drops some. The sample carries around 77,000 clones, under 95% recorded once. Sequencing was performed on CD8+ T cells sorted from blood. The receptor source for this set is a human donor in good health.

This clone showed up just a few times. The V call is TRBV7-9, the J call TRBJ2-7; no reliable D call. Looked up from germline, CDR1 is SEHNR and CDR2 is FQNEAQ (reference sequence). The CDR3 length is 13 residues. V dropped 5 bases and J dropped 2 bases, with 10 bases sitting between them. The CDR3 loop is CASSPKETYEQYF. CDR3 DNA: TGTGCCAGCAGCCCCAAAGAGACCTACGAGCAGTACTTC. The complete variable domain, with remaining parts taken from reference TRBV7-9 and TRBJ2-7, reads DTGVSQNPRHKITKRGQNVTFRCDPISEHNRLYWYRQTLGQGPEFLTYFQNEAQLEKSRLLSDRFSAERPKGSFSTLEIQRTEQGDSAMYLCASSPKETYEQYFGPGTRLTVT.

CDR3: CASSPEGARFEGYTF. The CDR3 DNA reads TGTGCCAGCAGCCCGGAGGGGGCCCGGTTTGAGGGCTACACCTTC. The V gene is TRBV5-4, the J gene TRBJ1-2, with TRBD1 identical over 7 bases. The CDR3 is 15 residues long. V lost 4 bases and J lost 8; bases outside the gene matches: 14. Germline lookup yields CDR1 SGHNT and CDR2 YYREEE (reference sequence).

The J gene is TRBJ2-4, the V gene TRBV4-1; TRBD2 matches at 7 bases. Trimming cost V 2 bases and J 11 bases; bases outside gene matches: 9. Germline V lookup: CDR1 MGHRA, CDR2 YSYEKL. The CDR3 runs 14 residues. For the CDR3, the DNA is TGCGCCAGCAGCCAAATTCCGACTAGCCGGCTTCAGTACTTC. Protein product: CASSQIPTSRLQYF.

This chain connects TRBV5-4 to TRBJ2-1; D ambiguous. V was clipped by 1 base and J by 9 bases, with 8 bases between them. CDR1 and CDR2 (germline): SGHNT, YYREEE (reference sequence). CDR3 length: 12 amino acids. In DNA, the CDR3 is TGTGCCAGCAGCTTGAGGAGCCCTGAGCAGTTCTTC. This gives the protein CASSLRSPEQFF. Together with reference TRBV5-4 and TRBJ2-1, the CDR3 gives the full variable domain: ETGVTQSPTHLIKTRGQQVTLRCSSQSGHNTVSWYQQALGQGPQFIFQYYREEENGRGNFPPRFSGLQFPNYSSELNVNALELDDSALYLCASSLRSPEQFFGPGTRLTVL.

This rearrangement joins TRBV2 to TRBJ1-2; the D is unclear. Germline V gene sequence: CDR1 SNHLY, CDR2 FYNNEI. This CDR3 has 15 amino acids. V shed 2 bases and J shed 2 bases, with 12 bases lying between them. The CDR3 DNA reads TGTGCCAGCAGTGAATCCGGGCCGGAGAACTATGGCTACACCTTC. Translated: CASSESGPENYGYTF.

The chain couples TRBV27 to TRBJ2-5; D possibly corresponds to TRBD1 (6 bases). This CDR3 is built from 15 residues. Germline CDR1 and CDR2: MNHEY and SMNVEV (reference sequence). Deletions cut 0 bases from V and 4 bases from J, with 12 bases between. CDR3 nucleotide sequence: TGTGCCAGCAGTTTATCAGGGGTGGGGGCAGAGACCCAGTACTTC. Amino acid sequence: CASSLSGVGAETQYF.

The CDR3, as DNA: TGTGCCAGCAGCTTGTTGGAAGTCGGGTACGAGCAGTACTTC. It specifies CASSLLEVGYEQYF. The V call is TRBV5-6, the J call TRBJ2-7; D call uncertain. The V gene lost 1 base and the J gene lost 4 bases, with 12 bases spanning the gap. Per germline, CDR1 SGHDT and CDR2 YYEEEE. The CDR3 is 14 amino acids.